The 26 T cell receptor beta chains below were found in one sample sequenced in a study of glioma-infiltrating T cells. The iRepertoire nested amplicon-rescue multiplex PCR amplified TCR alpha and beta CDR3s from RNA. TCRdb recomputed calls from the multiplex PCR reads with MiXCR, one row per CDR3 protein. Among 100,000 to 150,000 distinct CDR3 sequences listed, roughly 23% were seen once. The sample was glioma tissue, nonneoplastic brain tissue, or PBMCs (not recorded which). Source of these receptors: a human donor with low-grade glioma or glioblastoma, undergoing nonglioma brain surgery, or in good health (not recorded which).

Of note for this clonotype: This may be a read error: a much more frequent sequence differs by one nucleotide. The CDR3 loop is CASSRRTSGSDNEQFF. The CDR3 nucleotides read TGTGCCAGCAGCCGAAGGACTAGCGGGAGTGACAATGAGCAGTTCTTC. The chain couples TRBV14 to TRBJ2-1; 13 bases agree with TRBD2. This CDR3 has 16 residues. Trimming took 4 bases from V and 5 from J; bases not matched to a gene: 5. The V gene's germline CDR1 is SGHDN and CDR2 FVKESK.

This clonotype has ten or more counts. J is TRBJ1-6 and V is TRBV4-1, with D unresolved. The germline V and J ends were trimmed by 1 base and 9 bases, with 13 bases remaining between them. The germline CDR1 and CDR2 sequences are MGHRA and YSYEKL. The CDR3 is 15 residues long. The CDR3 region has the DNA TGCGCCAGCAGCCAAGGGCCCCCCTTGGGTTCACCCCTCCACTTT. This translates into CASSQGPPLGSPLHF.

Comment on this clonotype: With a much larger clone just one base away, this may be a read error. V gene TRBV7-9 combines with J gene TRBJ1-2; D gene ambiguous. With 7 bases removed from V and 10 bases from J, the gap between germline ends came to 13 bases. The CDR3 has 11 residues. The V gene's germline CDR1 is SEHNR and CDR2 FQNEAQ (reference sequence). The chain's CDR3 is CASNLPETYTF. The CDR3 DNA reads as TGTGCCAGCAACCTCCCGGAGACCTACACCTTC.

This clonotype was picked up many times. The CDR3, as DNA: TGCAGCGCAGCGGTAGCAGGATCAACCTACGAGCAGTACTTC. Translating gives CSAAVAGSTYEQYF. This chain links TRBV29-1 with TRBJ2-7; D perhaps matches TRBD2 (5 bases). The CDR3 runs to 14 residues. V was pared by 7 bases and J by 2 bases, with 18 bases between. The germline gives CDR1 SQVTM, CDR2 ANQGSEA.

The chain recombines TRBV5-6 with TRBJ1-1, with D perhaps matching TRBD1 (5 bases). The V and J ends lost 0 bases and 0 bases respectively, with 12 bases between them. Germline V gives CDR1 SGHDT, CDR2 YYEEEE. The CDR3 length is 16 residues. CDR3 nucleotides: TGTGCCAGCAGCTTGGTACGGGCAGGGATGAACACTGAAGCTTTCTTT. This gives the protein CASSLVRAGMNTEAFF.

This clonotype was counted only a few times. Written as DNA, the CDR3 is TGTGCCAGCAGGTTCCCGGCCGGGACACTAAACACCATATATTTT. This gives the protein CASRFPAGTLNTIYF. The V gene is TRBV12-3 or TRBV12-4, the J gene TRBJ1-3; D perhaps matches TRBD1 (6 bases). V was shortened by 6 bases and J by 6 bases, with 18 bases between the two germline ends. CDR3 length: 15 residues.

This clonotype came up many times. V usage is TRBV9 and J usage is TRBJ2-3, with TRBD1 matching 11 bases. J lost 10 bases, V lost 0 bases, and 7 bases had no gene match. Germline V gene data show CDR1 as SGDLS and CDR2 as YYNGEE. This CDR3 is 15 amino acids long. DNA of the CDR3: TGTGCCAGCAGCGTAGTCCCGGGACAGGGGGTCGCGCAGTATTTT. Its protein is CASSVVPGQGVAQYF.

The gene calls are TRBV4-3 and TRBJ2-4; 8 positions agree with TRBD1. CDR1 and CDR2 from the germline V gene are LGHNA and YSLEER. There are 21 residues in the CDR3. V lost 4 bases, J lost 1 base, and 21 bases stayed unmatched. DNA for the CDR3: TGCGCCAGCAGCCCCCTACCGACCGGGACAGGTAACCCGGGGGCCAAAAACATTCAGTACTTC. Protein product: CASSPLPTGTGNPGAKNIQYF.

This clonotype was counted a few times. V usage is TRBV19 and J usage is TRBJ2-7; perhaps TRBD1 as D (6 bases). V was trimmed by 4 bases and J by 2 bases, leaving 12 bases between them. Germline-derived CDR1 and CDR2 are LNHDA and SQIVND (reference sequence). The CDR3 has 14 amino acids. The CDR3 loop reads CASSKTGRTYEQYF. As DNA, the CDR3 is TGTGCCAGTAGTAAGACAGGCCGCACCTACGAGCAGTACTTC.

This clonotype appeared many times. This chain connects TRBV6-1 to TRBJ2-5; tentatively, D is TRBD2 (5 bases). The CDR3 runs 13 residues. V was cut by 6 bases and J by 3 bases, with 11 bases left in between. Germline-derived CDR1 and CDR2 are MNHNS and SASEGT. The CDR3 loop is CASRSRTEETQYF. Written as DNA, the CDR3 is TGTGCCAGCAGGTCCCGGACTGAAGAGACCCAGTACTTC.

With respect to this clonotype: The junction departs from the called germline gene at one end, perhaps through a read error. This chain uses TRBV12-3 or TRBV12-4 with TRBJ2-3; no firm D call. CDR3 length: 12 residues. The CDR3 protein is CASRRLARTRYF. CDR3 sequence (DNA): TGTGCCAGCAGGCGACTGGCTAGGACGCGGTATTTT.

In regard to this clonotype: A read error may produce the germline difference seen at one junction end. The rearrangement joins TRBV27 to TRBJ2-7; D call uncertain. From germline, CDR1 is MNHEY and CDR2 SMNVEV (reference sequence). This CDR3 has 15 residues. The CDR3, as DNA: TGCGCCAGCAGTCCCACCGATAGTTTAGACTACGAGCAGTACTTC. Amino acid sequence: CASSPTDSLDYEQYF.

This clonotype was seen many times. The chain has TRBV28 and TRBJ2-4; D perhaps matches TRBD2 (6 bases). Germline V gene lookup returns CDR1 MDHEN and CDR2 SYDVKM. CDR3 length equals 15 residues. Trimming removed 6 bases from V and 3 bases from J, with 15 bases in between. The CDR3 DNA sequence: TGTGCCAGCAGATTTGGCGGGACGGACAAAAACATTCAGTACTTC. This encodes CASRFGGTDKNIQYF.

Points on this clonotype: This clone may be a read error of a much larger clone one base away. The conserved final phenylalanine or tryptophan is absent from the CDR3, which likely points to a read error. The chain couples TRBV4-1 to TRBJ1-2, with D perhaps TRBD1 (6 bases). V dropped 6 bases and J dropped 7 bases, with 15 bases sitting between them. Germline V lookup: CDR1 MGHRA, CDR2 YSYEKL. There are 13 residues in the CDR3. The CDR3 sequence: CASRGGRVGGYTS. In DNA form, the CDR3 reads TGCGCCAGCAGGGGGGGCAGGGTCGGTGGCTACACCTCC.

Regarding this clonotype: A much larger clone lies one base from this, so it may be a read error. J is TRBJ1-2 and V is TRBV10-3; the D gene is possibly TRBD1 (6 bases). The V gene's germline CDR1 is ENHRY and CDR2 SYGVKD. V was trimmed by 5 bases and J by 6 bases, leaving 16 bases between them. The CDR3 runs 14 residues. CDR3 sequence reads: CAISSGGGGDGYTF. The CDR3 region has the DNA TGTGCCATCAGTAGTGGGGGGGGCGGCGATGGCTACACCTTC.

Only one count was recorded for this clonotype. A much larger clone lies one base from this, so it may be a read error. The chain employs TRBV2 and TRBJ2-5; D may be TRBD1 (6 bases). The CDR3 consists of 14 residues. The germline CDR1 and CDR2 sequences are SNHLY and FYNNEI. CDR3 in amino acids: CASSLRGIGETKYF. The CDR3 DNA follows: TGTGCCAGCAGCTTAAGGGGGATCGGAGAGACCAAGTACTTC.

This clonotype was observed at least ten times. The chain has TRBV19 and TRBJ2-5; 12 bases are a match to TRBD1. V shed 8 bases, J shed 4 bases, and the junction held 5 bases outside the gene matches. CDR1 is LNHDA and CDR2 is SQIVND in the germline V gene (reference sequence). This CDR3 is built from 14 residues. CDR3 nucleotide sequence: TGTGCCAGTGCCGGGACAGGGGGCCGAGAGACCCAGTACTTC. Protein: CASAGTGGRETQYF.

Note on this clonotype: One end of the junction fails to match germline, which may point to a read error. J is TRBJ2-7 and V is TRBV7-2; 10 bases match TRBD2. From germline, CDR1 is SGHTA and CDR2 FQGNSA. CDR3 length: 16 amino acids. CDR3 residues: CASRSSRRLAGAEQYF. The CDR3 region has the DNA TGCGCCAGCAGAAGCTCTAGACGGCTAGCGGGAGCCGAGCAGTACTTC.

V usage is TRBV19 and J usage is TRBJ2-1; the D is unclear. This CDR3 contains 14 residues. V was cut by 7 bases and J by 2 bases, with 12 bases left in between. CDR1 is LNHDA, CDR2 SQIVND, per germline (reference sequence). DNA of the CDR3: TGTGCCAGTAACGGCCGGAGCACCTACAATGAGCAGTTCTTC. The encoded protein is CASNGRSTYNEQFF.

Remarks on this clonotype: The CDR3 does not close with the conserved phenylalanine or tryptophan, likely indicating a read error. The V and J genes are TRBV28 and TRBJ2-5; TRBD2 might be the D (6 bases). The CDR3 has 16 amino acids. The V and J ends lost 10 bases and 1 base respectively, with 22 bases between them. Germline loops: CDR1 MDHEN, CDR2 SYDVKM. In nucleotides, the CDR3 is TGTGCCACAGACGGTAGCGGAAATACAGTCCAAGAGACCCAGTACTCC. This gives the protein CATDGSGNTVQETQYS.

Comment on this clonotype: A read error may account for a junction end that differs from germline. V gene TRBV6-2 or TRBV6-3 combines with J gene TRBJ2-1; the D gene is possibly TRBD2 (7 bases). The CDR3 has 15 residues. The germline CDR1 and CDR2 sequences are MNHEY and SVGEGT. The CDR3 region has the DNA TGTGCCTGCAGTTATGCGGGGGCAGACTACAATGAGCAGTTCTTC. This gives the protein CACSYAGADYNEQFF.

This clonotype showed up many times. The rearrangement links TRBV28 to TRBJ1-3; maybe TRBD1 (5 bases). The CDR3 spans 14 residues. In germline, CDR1 is MDHEN, CDR2 SYDVKM. Trimming took 4 bases from V and 2 from J, leaving 9 bases between them. The CDR3 DNA follows: TGTGCCAGCAGTTACGGGGGAGCTGGAAACACCATATATTTT. Translating it yields CASSYGGAGNTIYF.

This clonotype was counted at least ten times. This chain connects TRBV28 to TRBJ1-3, with 7 positions matching TRBD1. The CDR3 spans 16 residues. Losses at the gene ends were 2 bases for V and 2 bases for J; bases not matched to a gene: 6. CDR1 and CDR2 (germline): MDHEN, SYDVKM. The CDR3 sequence is CASSLADRDTGNTIYF. The CDR3 nucleotides read TGTGCCAGCAGTTTAGCCGACAGGGACACTGGAAACACCATATATTTT.

This sequence joins TRBV30 and TRBJ2-1; D not certain. Trimming took 2 bases from V and 8 from J, leaving 10 bases between them. The CDR3 totals 12 residues. In germline, CDR1 is GTSNPN, CDR2 SVGIG (reference sequence). The CDR3 reads CAWSHIRDEQFF. In DNA, the CDR3 is TGTGCCTGGAGTCATATACGAGATGAGCAGTTCTTC.

This clonotype was detected a few times. This rearrangement joins TRBV12-3 or TRBV12-4 to TRBJ1-5; D perhaps matches TRBD1 (5 bases). V shed 5 bases and J shed 6 bases, with 14 bases lying between them. CDR3 length equals 14 residues. CDR3 region: CASSEAGMGQPQHF. The CDR3 region has the DNA TGTGCCAGCAGTGAGGCAGGGATGGGTCAGCCCCAGCATTTT.

This clonotype was seen many times. The chain recombines TRBV6-1 with TRBJ2-3, with D perhaps assigned TRBD1 or TRBD2 (5 bases each). Trimming removed 5 bases from V and 4 bases from J, with 10 bases in between. The germline V gene has CDR1 MNHNS and CDR2 SASEGT. This CDR3 spans 13 amino acids. The CDR3 is CASSRGAPDTQYF. The CDR3 coding sequence is TGTGCCAGCAGTAGGGGAGCCCCAGATACGCAGTATTTT.